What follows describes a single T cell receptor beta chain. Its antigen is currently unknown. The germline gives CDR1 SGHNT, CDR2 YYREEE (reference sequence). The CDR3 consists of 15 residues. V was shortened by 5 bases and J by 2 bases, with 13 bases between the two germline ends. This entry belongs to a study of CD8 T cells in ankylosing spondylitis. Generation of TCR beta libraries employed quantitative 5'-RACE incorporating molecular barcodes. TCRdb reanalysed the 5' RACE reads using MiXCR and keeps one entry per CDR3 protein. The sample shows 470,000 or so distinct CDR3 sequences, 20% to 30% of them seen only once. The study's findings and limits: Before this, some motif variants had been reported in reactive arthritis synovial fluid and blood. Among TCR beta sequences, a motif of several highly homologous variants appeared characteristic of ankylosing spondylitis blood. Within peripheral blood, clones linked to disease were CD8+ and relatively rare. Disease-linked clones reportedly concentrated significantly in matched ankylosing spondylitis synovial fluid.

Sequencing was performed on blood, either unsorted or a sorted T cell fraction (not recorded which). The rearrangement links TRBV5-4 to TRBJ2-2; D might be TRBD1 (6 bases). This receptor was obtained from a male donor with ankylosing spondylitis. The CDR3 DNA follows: TGTGCCAGCAGTTTCAGGACAGCTAACACCGGGGAGCTGTTTTTT. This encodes CASSFRTANTGELFF. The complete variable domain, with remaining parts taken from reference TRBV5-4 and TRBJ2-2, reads ETGVTQSPTHLIKTRGQQVTLRCSSQSGHNTVSWYQQALGQGPQFIFQYYREEENGRGNFPPRFSGLQFPNYSSELNVNALELDDSALYLCASSFRTANTGELFFGEGSRLTVL.